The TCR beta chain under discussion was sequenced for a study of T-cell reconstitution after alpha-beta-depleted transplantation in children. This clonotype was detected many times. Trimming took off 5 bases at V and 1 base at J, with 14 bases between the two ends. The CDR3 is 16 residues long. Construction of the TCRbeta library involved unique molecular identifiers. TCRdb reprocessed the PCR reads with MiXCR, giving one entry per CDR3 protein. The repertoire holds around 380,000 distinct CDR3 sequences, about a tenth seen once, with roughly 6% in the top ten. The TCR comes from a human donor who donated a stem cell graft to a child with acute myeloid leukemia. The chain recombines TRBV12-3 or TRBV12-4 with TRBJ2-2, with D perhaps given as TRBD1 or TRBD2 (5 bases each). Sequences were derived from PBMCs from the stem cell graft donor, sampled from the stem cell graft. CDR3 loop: CASSRQGAGNTGELFF. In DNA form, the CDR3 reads TGTGCCAGCAGTCGCCAGGGAGCAGGGAACACCGGGGAGCTGTTTTTT.